The 18 T cell receptor beta chains below come from one sample, sequenced in a study of cytomegalovirus exposure and HLA in healthy donors. Libraries were prepared by immunoSEQ multiplex PCR; TCRdb keeps only in-frame clonotypes and omits some of them. The sample has some 130,000 clones, approximately 84% seen once; the top ten hold over 1.1%. Sequencing was performed on PBMCs. The receptors shown here come from a woman aged 30 to 39 in good health and CMV-seronegative.

The rearrangement links TRBV6-5 to TRBJ2-3; D gene ambiguous. Germline V gene data show CDR1 as MNHEY and CDR2 as SVGAGI. The CDR3 contains 12 residues. V was shortened by 6 bases and J by 2 bases, with 6 bases between the two germline ends. The CDR3 coding sequence is TGTGCCAGCAGCCAGTCCACAGATACGCAGTATTTT. Amino acid sequence: CASSQSTDTQYF.

J is TRBJ1-2 and V is TRBV18, with 9 bases fitting TRBD1. Germline loops: CDR1 KGHSH, CDR2 LQKENI. V dropped 0 bases and J dropped 7; count of bases not matched to a gene: 15. The CDR3 loop spans 18 amino acids. Here the CDR3 reads CASSPPGQGSGVISGYTF. In DNA form, the CDR3 reads TGTGCCAGCTCACCACCGGGACAGGGAAGTGGGGTTATAAGTGGCTACACCTTC. The entire variable domain, with the rest obtained from reference TRBV18 and TRBJ1-2, is as follows: NAGVMQNPRHLVRRRGQEARLRCSPMKGHSHVYWYRQLPEEGLKFMVYLQKENIIDESGMPKERFSAEFPKEGPSILRIQQVVRGDSAAYFCASSPPGQGSGVISGYTFGSGTRLTVV.

Details on this clone: A much larger clonotype is one base distant, so this may be a read error. Other DNA sequences of this sample code for an identical CDR3. V gene TRBV5-1 combines with J gene TRBJ1-2, with D perhaps matching TRBD1 (5 bases). CDR1 and CDR2 from the germline V gene are SGHRS and YFSETQ. V lost 5 bases and J 4 bases, leaving 9 bases between the germline ends. There are 12 residues in the CDR3. The CDR3 region has the DNA TGCGCCAGCAGTCGCGACAGCTATGGCTACACCTTC. Translated, it gives CASSRDSYGYTF.

This rearrangement joins TRBV2 to TRBJ1-1, with no clear D. Germline V gene sequence: CDR1 SNHLY, CDR2 FYNNEI. With 7 bases removed from V and 1 base from J, the gap between germline ends came to 7 bases. CDR3 size: 12 residues. As DNA, the CDR3 is TGTGCCAGCACCCGGGAGAACACTGAAGCTTTCTTT. This gives the protein CASTRENTEAFF.

The V and J genes are TRBV27 and TRBJ2-7, with D perhaps matching TRBD2 (6 bases). This CDR3 has 14 residues. The germline V gene has CDR1 MNHEY and CDR2 SMNVEV (reference sequence). V was cut by 2 bases and J by 2 bases, with 10 bases left in between. In DNA form, the CDR3 reads TGTGCCAGCAGTTTAGGGGGGTGGCCCTACGAGCAGTACTTC. Its protein is CASSLGGWPYEQYF.

This chain links TRBV2 with TRBJ1-2, with 7 bases matching TRBD1. Germline V gene data show CDR1 as SNHLY and CDR2 as FYNNEI. The CDR3 contains 14 residues. Losses at the gene ends were 4 bases for V and 3 bases for J; bases not matched to a gene: 5. This CDR3 reads CASSGQGVHYGYTF. The CDR3 DNA reads TGTGCCAGCAGTGGACAGGGAGTCCACTATGGCTACACCTTC.

This clone was observed a handful of times. The chain joins TRBV19 to TRBJ2-3; possibly TRBD1 for D (6 bases). Germline CDR1 is LNHDA and CDR2 is SQIVND (reference sequence). The CDR3 has 14 residues. Trimming cost V 10 bases and J 7 bases, with 21 bases left between them. CDR3 loop: CATTVQIGTNTQYF. DNA for the CDR3: TGTGCCACAACGGTACAGATCGGGACAAATACGCAGTATTTT.

This clone turned up a few times. This rearrangement joins TRBV19 to TRBJ2-2, with D perhaps TRBD2 (6 bases). This CDR3 spans 15 amino acids. Germline lookup yields CDR1 LNHDA and CDR2 SQIVND (reference sequence). V lost 3 bases and J lost 4, with 12 bases in between. The CDR3 DNA sequence: TGTGCCAGTAGTATTAGAGTGGGGGGCACCGGGGAGCTGTTTTTT. Its translation is CASSIRVGGTGELFF.

The chain has TRBV5-1 and TRBJ2-5; TRBD1 aligns across 7 bases. The CDR3 length is 16 residues. Trimming removed 0 bases from V and 2 bases from J; junction bases left unmatched: 7. CDR1 and CDR2 (germline): SGHRS, YFSETQ. Here the CDR3 reads CASSLAQGVGQETQYF. CDR3 nucleotide sequence: TGCGCCAGCAGCTTGGCCCAGGGGGTAGGGCAAGAGACCCAGTACTTC.

The chain combines TRBV6-6 with TRBJ2-3, with 10 bases aligning to TRBD2. Germline lookup yields CDR1 MNHNY and CDR2 SVGAGI (reference sequence). This CDR3 is built from 16 residues. V trimming: 5 bases; J trimming: 5 bases; junction bases outside the gene matches: 10. The CDR3 DNA follows: TGTGCCAGCAGTCAGAAGAGCGGGGGGGCCGGAGATACGCAGTATTTT. Residues: CASSQKSGGAGDTQYF.

J is TRBJ1-6 and V is TRBV19, with 11 bases that match TRBD1. Germline CDR1 and CDR2: LNHDA and SQIVND (reference sequence). Trimming removed 7 bases from V and 8 bases from J; junction bases left unmatched: 7. The length of the CDR3 is 15 residues. The CDR3 nucleotides read TGTGCCAGTACCTGGACAGGGGGCGAGTATTCACCCCTCCACTTT. This codes for CASTWTGGEYSPLHF.

The chain recombines TRBV5-1 with TRBJ1-2; D gene ambiguous. CDR3 length equals 14 residues. The V gene lost 4 bases and the J gene lost 0 bases, with 10 bases spanning the gap. Germline CDR1 is SGHRS and CDR2 is YFSETQ. The CDR3 protein is CASSEQVSNYGYTF. As DNA, the CDR3 is TGCGCCAGCAGCGAGCAGGTCTCTAACTATGGCTACACCTTC.

CDR3 bases: TGTGCCAGCAGCTCCGGACACGGGACAGGGTATGGCTACACCTTC. Its protein product is CASSSGHGTGYGYTF. This chain uses TRBV7-2 with TRBJ1-2, with 9 bases fitting TRBD1. This CDR3 has 15 amino acids. Germline CDR1 SGHTA, CDR2 FQGNSA. V lost 4 bases and J lost 5; bases outside the gene matches: 8.

The chain combines TRBV28 with TRBJ2-3; 13 nucleotides match TRBD2. CDR1 and CDR2 from the germline V gene are MDHEN and SYDVKM. The CDR3 loop spans 16 amino acids. V dropped 5 bases and J dropped 5; count of bases not matched to a gene: 7. The CDR3 nucleotides read TGTGCCAGCAGTACTGGGACTAGCGGGACCCTAGATACGCAGTATTTT. Translation: CASSTGTSGTLDTQYF.

This chain joins TRBV2 and TRBJ2-7; no clear D gene. The CDR3 length is 12 residues. Germline V gene sequence: CDR1 SNHLY, CDR2 FYNNEI. The V gene lost 6 bases and the J gene lost 2 bases, with 8 bases spanning the gap. The CDR3 coding sequence is TGTGCCAGCAGGAGACAACCCTACGAGCAGTACTTC. Protein product: CASRRQPYEQYF.

V usage is TRBV25-1 and J usage is TRBJ2-7, with TRBD1 identical over 9 bases. The CDR3 extends over 18 amino acids. The J segment lost 1 base and the V segment lost 1 base, leaving 11 bases of the junction unmatched. Germline V lookup: CDR1 MGHDK, CDR2 SYGVNS. CDR3 DNA sequence: TGTGCCAGCAGTGAATTAGGGGTGGGACAGGGTAGATCCTACGAGCAGTACTTC. It is translated as CASSELGVGQGRSYEQYF.

As for this clone: A read error may produce the germline difference seen at one junction end. The chain employs TRBV28 and TRBJ1-1, with TRBD1 identical over 10 bases. Per germline, CDR1 MDHEN and CDR2 SYDVKM. CDR3 size: 13 residues. CDR3 coding DNA: TGTGCCAGCAGTTCGGGACAGGGGTCTGAGGCTTTCTTT. This codes for CASSSGQGSEAFF.

This chain links TRBV19 with TRBJ2-7; D is perhaps TRBD1 (6 bases). V lost 5 bases to trimming and J lost 0 bases, with 14 bases between them. This CDR3 contains 15 residues. Germline CDR1 LNHDA, CDR2 SQIVND (reference sequence). In DNA, the CDR3 is TGTGCCAGTAGTTTACACAGGGCGCCCTCCTACGAGCAGTACTTC. Translating it yields CASSLHRAPSYEQYF.